This record looks at one T cell receptor beta chain sequence and its context. Original processing methods: Estimation of nucleated cell counts relied on the amplification of reference gene primers. Profiling relied on immunoSEQ multiplex PCR, and the TCRdb table lists in-frame clones only, not all of them. V and J calls plus clone size are reproduced from that table; the DNA served to infer D and trimming. The sample records 70,000 to 95,000 clones, 89% being singletons. The data originate from a study of blood T cell repertoires in COVID-19. Study-level information: Samples of COVID-19 (acute and convalescent) were obtained from the United States, Italy and Spain. T cells, B-cell-depleted T cells, or PBMCs supplied cDNA or gDNA.

Losses at the gene ends were 5 bases for V and 1 base for J; bases not matched to a gene: 4. Germline CDR1 is KGHSH and CDR2 is LQKENI. The CDR3 runs to 16 residues. Seattle researchers signed up patients amid active infection and tracked them longitudinally. The sequenced sample consisted of peripheral blood. The TCR sequence derives from a man between 50 and 59 years old with COVID-19, enrolled during active disease. V gene TRBV18 combines with J gene TRBJ2-3; TRBD2 matches at 12 bases. This CDR3 reads CASSTWTSGGTDTQYF. The DNA for the CDR3 is TGTGCCAGCTCAACCTGGACTAGCGGGGGCACAGATACGCAGTATTTT.